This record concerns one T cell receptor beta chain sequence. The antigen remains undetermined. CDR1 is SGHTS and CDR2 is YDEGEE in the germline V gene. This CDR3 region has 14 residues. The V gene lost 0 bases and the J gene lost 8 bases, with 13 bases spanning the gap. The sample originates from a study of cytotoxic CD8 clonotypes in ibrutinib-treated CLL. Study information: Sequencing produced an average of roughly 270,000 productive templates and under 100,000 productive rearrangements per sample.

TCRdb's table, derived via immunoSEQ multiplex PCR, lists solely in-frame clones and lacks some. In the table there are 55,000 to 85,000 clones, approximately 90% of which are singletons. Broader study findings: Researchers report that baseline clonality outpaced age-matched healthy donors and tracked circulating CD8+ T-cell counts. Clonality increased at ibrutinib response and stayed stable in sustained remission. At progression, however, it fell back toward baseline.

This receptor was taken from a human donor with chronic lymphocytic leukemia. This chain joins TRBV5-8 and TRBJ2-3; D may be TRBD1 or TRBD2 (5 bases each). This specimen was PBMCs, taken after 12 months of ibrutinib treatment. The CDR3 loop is CASSLGRIGGTQYF. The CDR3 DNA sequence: TGTGCCAGCAGCTTGGGGCGAATTGGGGGTACGCAGTATTTT. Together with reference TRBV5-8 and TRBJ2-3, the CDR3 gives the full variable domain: EAGVTQSPTHLIKTRGQQATLRCSPISGHTSVYWYQQALGLGLQFLLWYDEGEERNRGNFPPRFSGRQFPNYSSELNVNALELEDSALYLCASSLGRIGGTQYFGPGTRLTVL.